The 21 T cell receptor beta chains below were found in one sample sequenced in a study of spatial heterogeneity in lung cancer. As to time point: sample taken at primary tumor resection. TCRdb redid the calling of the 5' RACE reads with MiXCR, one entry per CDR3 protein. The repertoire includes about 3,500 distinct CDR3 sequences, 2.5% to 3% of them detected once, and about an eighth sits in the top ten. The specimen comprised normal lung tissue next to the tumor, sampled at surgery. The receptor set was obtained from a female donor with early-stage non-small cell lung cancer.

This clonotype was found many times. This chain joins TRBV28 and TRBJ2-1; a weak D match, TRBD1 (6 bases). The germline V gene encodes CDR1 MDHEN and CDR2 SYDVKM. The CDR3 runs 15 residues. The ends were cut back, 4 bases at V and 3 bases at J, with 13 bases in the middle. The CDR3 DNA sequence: TGTGCCAGCAGTTCCGACTTAGGGGGCTACAATGAGCAGTTCTTC. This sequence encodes CASSSDLGGYNEQFF.

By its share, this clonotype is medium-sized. The DNA of the CDR3 is TGTGCCAGCAGCTTGGAGGGTTTCAATTCACCCCTCCACTTT. Its protein product is CASSLEGFNSPLHF. The chain links TRBV5-4 to TRBJ1-6; D uncertain. CDR1 is SGHNT and CDR2 is YYREEE in the germline V gene (reference sequence). V shed 0 bases and J shed 7 bases, with 8 bases lying between them. The CDR3 runs to 14 residues.

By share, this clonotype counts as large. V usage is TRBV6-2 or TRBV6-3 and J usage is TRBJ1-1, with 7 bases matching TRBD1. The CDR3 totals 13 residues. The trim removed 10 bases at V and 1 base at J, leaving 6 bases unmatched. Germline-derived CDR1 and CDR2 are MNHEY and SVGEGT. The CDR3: CATVDRPNTEAFF. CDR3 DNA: TGTGCCACCGTGGACAGGCCGAACACTGAAGCTTTCTTT.

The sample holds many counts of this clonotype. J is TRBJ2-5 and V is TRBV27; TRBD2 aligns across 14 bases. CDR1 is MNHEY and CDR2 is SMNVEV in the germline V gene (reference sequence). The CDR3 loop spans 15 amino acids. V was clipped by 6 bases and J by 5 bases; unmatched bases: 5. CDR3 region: CASRGLAGGEETQYF. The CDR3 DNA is TGTGCCAGCAGAGGACTAGCGGGGGGCGAGGAGACCCAGTACTTC.

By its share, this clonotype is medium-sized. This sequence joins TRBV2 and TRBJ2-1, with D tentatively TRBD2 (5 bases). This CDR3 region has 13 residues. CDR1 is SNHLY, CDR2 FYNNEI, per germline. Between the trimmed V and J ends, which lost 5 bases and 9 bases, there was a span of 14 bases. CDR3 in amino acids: CASSRTEAGEQFF. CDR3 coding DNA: TGTGCCAGCAGTAGGACTGAAGCAGGTGAGCAGTTCTTC.

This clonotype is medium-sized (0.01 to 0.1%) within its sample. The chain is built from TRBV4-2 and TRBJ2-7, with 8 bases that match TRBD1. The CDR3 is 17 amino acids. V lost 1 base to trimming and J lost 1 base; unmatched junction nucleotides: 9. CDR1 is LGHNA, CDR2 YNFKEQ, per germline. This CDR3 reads CASSQGRTGQNSYEQYF. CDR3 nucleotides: TGTGCCAGCAGCCAAGGGAGGACAGGGCAAAATTCCTACGAGCAGTACTTC.

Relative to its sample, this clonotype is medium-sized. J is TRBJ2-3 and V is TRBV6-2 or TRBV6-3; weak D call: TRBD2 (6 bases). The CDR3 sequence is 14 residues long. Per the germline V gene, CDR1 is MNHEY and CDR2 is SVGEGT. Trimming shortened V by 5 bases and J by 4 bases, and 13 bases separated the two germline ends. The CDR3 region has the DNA TGTGCCAGCAGTGCTACGGGGGTGGCAGATACGCAGTATTTT. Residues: CASSATGVADTQYF.

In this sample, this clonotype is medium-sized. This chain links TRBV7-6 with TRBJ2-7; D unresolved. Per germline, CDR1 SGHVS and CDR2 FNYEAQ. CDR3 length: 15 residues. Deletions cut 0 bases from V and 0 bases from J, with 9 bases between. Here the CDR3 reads CASSLAETSSYEQYF. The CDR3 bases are TGTGCCAGCAGCTTAGCAGAGACAAGCTCCTACGAGCAGTACTTC.

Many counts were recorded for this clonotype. This CDR3 is CASSYLSGELFF. For the CDR3, the DNA is TGTGCCAGCAGTTATCTGTCCGGGGAGCTGTTTTTT. The chain carries TRBV6-5 and TRBJ2-2; no reliable D call. Germline V gene sequence: CDR1 MNHEY, CDR2 SVGAGI. The CDR3 runs to 12 residues. V dropped 3 bases and J dropped 6 bases, with 5 bases sitting between them.

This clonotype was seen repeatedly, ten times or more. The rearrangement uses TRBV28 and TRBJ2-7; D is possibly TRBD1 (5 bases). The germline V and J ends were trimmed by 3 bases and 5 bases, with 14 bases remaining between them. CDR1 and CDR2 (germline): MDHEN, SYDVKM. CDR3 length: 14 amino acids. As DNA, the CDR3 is TGTGCCAGCAGTTTTATCAGGGAAGTCAACGAGCAGTACTTC. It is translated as CASSFIREVNEQYF.

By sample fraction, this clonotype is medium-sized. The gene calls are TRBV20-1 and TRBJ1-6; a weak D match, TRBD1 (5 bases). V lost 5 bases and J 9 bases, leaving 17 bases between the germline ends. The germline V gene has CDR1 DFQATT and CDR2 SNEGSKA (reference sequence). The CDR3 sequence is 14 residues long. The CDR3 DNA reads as TGCAGTGCTCATCGTGGGACGTCTGGTTCACCCCTCCACTTT. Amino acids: CSAHRGTSGSPLHF.

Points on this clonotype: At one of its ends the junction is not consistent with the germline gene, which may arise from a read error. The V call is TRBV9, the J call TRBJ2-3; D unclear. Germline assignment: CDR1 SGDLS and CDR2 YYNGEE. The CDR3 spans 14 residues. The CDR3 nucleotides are TGTACCAGCAGCGTAGAACGGCGCACAGATACGCAGTATTTT. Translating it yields CTSSVERRTDTQYF.

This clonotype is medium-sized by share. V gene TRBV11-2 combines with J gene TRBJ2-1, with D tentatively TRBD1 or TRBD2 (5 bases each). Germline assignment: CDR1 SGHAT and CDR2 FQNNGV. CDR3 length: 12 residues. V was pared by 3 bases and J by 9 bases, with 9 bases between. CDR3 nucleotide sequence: TGTGCCAGCAGCTTTATTGGGGGTGAGCAGTTCTTC. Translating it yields CASSFIGGEQFF.

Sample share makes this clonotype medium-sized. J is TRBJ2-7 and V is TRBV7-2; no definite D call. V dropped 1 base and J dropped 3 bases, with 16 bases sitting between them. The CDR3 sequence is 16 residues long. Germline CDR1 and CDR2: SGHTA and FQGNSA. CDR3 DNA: TGTGCCAGCAGCTTAGTTGGTGGTGGGCAGCTCTACGAGCAGTACTTC. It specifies CASSLVGGGQLYEQYF. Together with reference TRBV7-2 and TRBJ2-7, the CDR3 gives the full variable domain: GAGVSQSPSNKVTEKGKDVELRCDPISGHTALYWYRQSLGQGLEFLIYFQGNSAPDKSGLPSDRFSAERTGGSVSTLTIQRTQQEDSAVYLCASSLVGGGQLYEQYFGPGTRLTVT.

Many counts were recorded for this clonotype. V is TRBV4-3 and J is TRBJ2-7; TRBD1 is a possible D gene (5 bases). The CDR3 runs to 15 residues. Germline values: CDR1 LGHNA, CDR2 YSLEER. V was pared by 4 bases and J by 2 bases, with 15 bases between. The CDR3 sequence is CASSPHQGKAYEQYF. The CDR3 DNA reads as TGCGCCAGCAGCCCTCACCAGGGAAAGGCCTACGAGCAGTACTTC.

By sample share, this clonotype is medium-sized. The CDR3 bases are TGCAGCGTTGAAGACCGGACAGGGGGCCGGGGCTACCCCTATGGCTACACCTTC. It codes for CSVEDRTGGRGYPYGYTF. The gene calls are TRBV29-1 and TRBJ1-2; TRBD1 agrees at 11 bases. V lost 0 bases, J lost 4 bases, and 13 bases stayed unmatched. The CDR3 runs 18 residues. Germline-derived CDR1 and CDR2 are SQVTM and ANQGSEA. The full variable domain, rest sourced from reference TRBV29-1 and TRBJ1-2, is SAVISQKPSRDICQRGTSLTIQCQVDSQVTMMFWYRQQPGQSLTLIATANQGSEATYESGFVIDKFPISRPNLTFSTLTVSNMSPEDSSIYLCSVEDRTGGRGYPYGYTFGSGTRLTVV.

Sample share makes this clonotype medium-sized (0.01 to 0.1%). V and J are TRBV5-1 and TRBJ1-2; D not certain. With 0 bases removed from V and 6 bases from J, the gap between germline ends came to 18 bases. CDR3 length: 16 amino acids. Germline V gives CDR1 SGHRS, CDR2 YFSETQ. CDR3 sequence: CASSLGVGSNGDGYTF. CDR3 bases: TGCGCCAGCAGCTTGGGGGTAGGCTCCAACGGAGATGGCTACACCTTC.

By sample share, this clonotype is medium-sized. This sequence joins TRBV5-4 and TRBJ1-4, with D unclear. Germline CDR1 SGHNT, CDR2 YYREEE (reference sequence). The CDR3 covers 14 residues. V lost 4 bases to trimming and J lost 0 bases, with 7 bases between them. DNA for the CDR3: TGTGCCAGCAGCCCGACCCCAACTAATGAAAAACTGTTTTTT. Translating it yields CASSPTPTNEKLFF.

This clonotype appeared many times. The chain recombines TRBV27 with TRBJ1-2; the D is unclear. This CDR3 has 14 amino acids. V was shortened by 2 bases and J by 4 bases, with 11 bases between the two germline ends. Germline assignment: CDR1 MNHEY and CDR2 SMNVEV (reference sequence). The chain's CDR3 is CASSLRQKAYGYTF. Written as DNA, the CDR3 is TGTGCCAGCAGTTTAAGGCAAAAAGCCTATGGCTACACCTTC.

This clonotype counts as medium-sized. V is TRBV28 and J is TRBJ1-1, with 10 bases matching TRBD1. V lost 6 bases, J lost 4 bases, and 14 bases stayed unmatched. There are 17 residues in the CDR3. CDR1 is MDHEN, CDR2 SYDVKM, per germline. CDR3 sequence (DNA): TGTGCCAGCAGACCCGGACAGGGGGTACTCCGGGGCACTGAAGCTTTCTTT. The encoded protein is CASRPGQGVLRGTEAFF.

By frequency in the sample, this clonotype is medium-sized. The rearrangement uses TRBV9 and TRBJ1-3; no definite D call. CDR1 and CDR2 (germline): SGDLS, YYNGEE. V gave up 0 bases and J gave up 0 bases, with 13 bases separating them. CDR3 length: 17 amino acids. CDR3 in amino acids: CASSVELWPDSGNTIYF. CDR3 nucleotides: TGTGCCAGCAGCGTAGAATTATGGCCAGACTCTGGAAACACCATATATTTT.